One and the same sample provided the 15 T cell receptor beta chains below, sequenced in a study of T cell repertoires in cytomegalovirus infection. Their target antigens are unknown. TCRdb reprocessed the reads with MiXCR, giving one entry per CDR3 protein. The sample carries approximately 910,000 distinct CDR3 sequences, roughly 31% recorded once. Sequenced material: cultured CD8+ T cells from PBMCs, taken from culture after CMV antigen stimulation. The receptors come from a human donor in good health (CMV status not recorded). Some clones in this sample may be carry-over from other donors' samples.

In this sample, this clonotype turned up many times. The CDR3 DNA is TGTGCCAGCAGCTCTTTGACCTGGGACAAAAACATTCAGTACTTC. As protein: CASSSLTWDKNIQYF. The chain links TRBV7-8 to TRBJ2-4; D ambiguous. The V gene lost 4 bases and the J gene lost 3 bases, with 13 bases spanning the gap. Looked up from germline, CDR1 is SGHVS and CDR2 is FQNEAQ. The CDR3 has 15 residues.

This clonotype was observed a few times. The rearrangement uses TRBV4-1 and TRBJ1-1; possible D gene TRBD1, 5 bases. V lost 3 bases, J lost 0 bases, and 20 bases lay in between. The V gene's germline CDR1 is MGHRA and CDR2 YSYEKL. The CDR3 contains 18 residues. In DNA form, the CDR3 reads TGCGCCAGCAGCCACCTACCGGGACGCAGAGAGATGAACACTGAAGCTTTCTTT. As protein: CASSHLPGRREMNTEAFF.

This clonotype turned up a few times. The chain employs TRBV5-6 and TRBJ2-7; tentative D call: TRBD1 (6 bases). Germline V gene data show CDR1 as SGHDT and CDR2 as YYEEEE. Between the trimmed V and J ends, which lost 5 bases and 2 bases, there was a span of 20 bases. The CDR3 contains 16 residues. CDR3 sequence reads: CASSVGATRPAYEQYV. The CDR3 DNA reads TGTGCCAGCAGTGTGGGGGCGACACGGCCGGCCTACGAGCAGTACGTC.

This clonotype occurred once. J is TRBJ2-1 and V is TRBV14; 10 nucleotides match TRBD1. The length of the CDR3 is 18 residues. Germline lookup yields CDR1 SGHDN and CDR2 FVKESK. J was trimmed by 8 bases and V by 2 bases; bases with no gene match: 15. The CDR3 DNA sequence: TGTGCCAGCAGCCAATTACTTCCGGGACAGGGGTATGGAGATGAGCAGTTCTTC. Translated, it gives CASSQLLPGQGYGDEQFF.

On this clonotype itself: A much larger clone lies one base from this, so it may be a read error. This chain uses TRBV12-3 or TRBV12-4 with TRBJ2-1; D might be TRBD1 (6 bases). The CDR3 contains 15 residues. With 5 bases removed from V and 9 bases from J, the gap between germline ends came to 20 bases. In nucleotides, the CDR3 is TGTGCCAGCAGTCCCAGGGACATGGGGTTAGGTGAGCAGTTCTTC. Its protein is CASSPRDMGLGEQFF.

CDR3 DNA sequence: TGTGCCAGCAGCCCCCCGGGACTAGCCACTTTAGGAGATACGCAGTATTTT. This translates into CASSPPGLATLGDTQYF. V gene TRBV7-9 combines with J gene TRBJ2-3; 9 positions agree with TRBD2. Germline CDR1 and CDR2: SEHNR and FQNEAQ (reference sequence). This CDR3 comprises 17 residues. After removal of 5 bases from V and 5 bases from J, the junction contained 14 bases not matched to a gene.

The sample holds a few counts of this clonotype. The chain recombines TRBV13 with TRBJ1-2; TRBD1 might be the D (5 bases). This CDR3 has 14 amino acids. Per germline, CDR1 PRHDT and CDR2 FYEKMQ (reference sequence). Trimming cost V 4 bases and J 2 bases, with 11 bases left between them. CDR3 region: CASSSRARNYGYTF. CDR3 bases: TGTGCCAGCAGCTCCAGGGCCAGGAACTATGGCTACACCTTC. Based on the CDR3 plus reference TRBV13 and TRBJ1-2, the full variable domain is AAGVIQSPRHLIKEKRETATLKCYPIPRHDTVYWYQQGPGQDPQFLISFYEKMQSDKGSIPDRFSAQQFSDYHSELNMSSLELGDSALYFCASSSRARNYGYTFGSGTRLTVV.

This clonotype was counted a few times. The chain combines TRBV7-6 with TRBJ2-1; 13 bases agree with TRBD2. This CDR3 spans 17 amino acids. The trim removed 7 bases at V and 9 bases at J, leaving 15 bases unmatched. Germline V gives CDR1 SGHVS, CDR2 FNYEAQ. The CDR3 nucleotides are TGTGCCAGCACCACGACCGGGACTAGCGGGGCCGGTGGTGAGCAGTTCTTC. Its translation: CASTTTGTSGAGGEQFF.

A word on this clonotype: A much larger clone differs from this one at a single base, so this may be a read error. This chain joins TRBV27 and TRBJ2-1; 9 bases agree with TRBD1. In germline, CDR1 is MNHEY, CDR2 SMNVEV (reference sequence). The CDR3 covers 15 residues. The CDR3 is CASSPGQGSYNERFF. The DNA for the CDR3 is TGTGCCAGCAGTCCTGGACAGGGGTCCTACAATGAGCGGTTCTTC.

The chain recombines TRBV19 with TRBJ1-1, with a possible D match to TRBD1 (6 bases). Deletions cut 7 bases from V and 0 bases from J, with 18 bases between. Germline assignment: CDR1 LNHDA and CDR2 SQIVND (reference sequence). The CDR3 length is 16 residues. CDR3 region: CASTYSWTALNTEAFF. CDR3 DNA sequence: TGTGCCAGTACCTACTCGTGGACAGCCTTGAACACTGAAGCTTTCTTT.

V gene TRBV5-4 combines with J gene TRBJ1-6, with D possibly TRBD1 on 6 matching bases. This CDR3 region has 16 residues. Trimming pared 4 bases from V and 6 bases from J, leaving 17 bases between. The germline CDR1 and CDR2 sequences are SGHNT and YYREEE (reference sequence). The CDR3 region has the DNA TGTGCCAGCAGCAACCCGGGGGCGGAGGGTAATTCACCCCTCCACTTT. This translates into CASSNPGAEGNSPLHF.

This clonotype was seen at least ten times. The rearrangement links TRBV6-5 to TRBJ2-7; a weak D match, TRBD1 (6 bases). Germline V CDR1 and CDR2: MNHEY, SVGAGI. This CDR3 comprises 13 residues. Deletions cut 2 bases from V and 4 bases from J, with 9 bases between. The CDR3 nucleotides read TGTGCCAGCAGTTACACAACAGGGTACGAGCAGTACTTC. Residues: CASSYTTGYEQYF.

The rearrangement joins TRBV12-3 or TRBV12-4 to TRBJ2-1; the match to TRBD2 covers 7 bases. J lost 4 bases, V lost 7 bases, and 4 bases had no gene match. The CDR3 loop spans 13 amino acids. This CDR3 reads CASTSAGYNEQFF. In DNA, the CDR3 is TGTGCCAGCACCTCAGCGGGGTACAATGAGCAGTTCTTC.

This chain joins TRBV7-6 and TRBJ1-1, with D maybe TRBD1 (6 bases). Germline V gives CDR1 SGHVS, CDR2 FNYEAQ. The CDR3 has 18 residues. V was cut by 0 bases and J by 6 bases, with 23 bases left in between. The DNA for the CDR3 is TGTGCCAGCAGCTTAGCGTATATTGGTCAGGGGAAAGGCTCTGAAGCTTTCTTT. It translates to CASSLAYIGQGKGSEAFF.

The genes are TRBV14 and TRBJ1-2; unclear D gene. The length of the CDR3 is 15 residues. Per germline, CDR1 SGHDN and CDR2 FVKESK. Trimming pared 0 bases from V and 3 bases from J, leaving 11 bases between. The DNA of the CDR3 is TGTGCCAGCAGCCAAGATCATAATGCCTACTATGGCTACACCTTC. Translated: CASSQDHNAYYGYTF.